This T cell receptor (beta chain) was documented in a study of neurological immune-mediated disorders. Per sequencing run, 15-18 subjects together gave over 180 million TCR-beta sequences. Via MiXCR, TCRdb re-called the 5' RACE reads, giving one row per CDR3 protein. This repertoire shows about 33,000 distinct CDR3 sequences, over 1.2% found once; its top ten account for approximately 9.2%. This clonotype has ten or more counts. Its antigen is undetermined. Study-wide points: Across subjects, expanded clones had no CDR3 amino acid sequences in common, pointing to private repertoires in all groups. Association with the multiple sclerosis repertoire cluster was not found for any clinical or MRI feature.

CDR1 is SGHRS, CDR2 YFSETQ, per germline. The CDR3 sequence is 17 residues long. V dropped 5 bases and J dropped 7 bases, with 27 bases sitting between them. This sequence originates from a woman in her 30s with multiple sclerosis. The chain uses TRBV5-1 and TRBJ1-2; unclear D gene. Material for sequencing was PBMCs. This CDR3 is CASSPDGLIRSSRGYTF. The DNA of the CDR3 is TGCGCCAGCAGTCCCGACGGACTGATCCGCTCCTCTCGTGGCTACACCTTC. The variable domain in full, completed from reference TRBV5-1 and TRBJ1-2, reads KAGVTQTPRYLIKTRGQQVTLSCSPISGHRSVSWYQQTPGQGLQFLFEYFSETQRNKGNFPGRFSGRQFSNSRSEMNVSTLELGDSALYLCASSPDGLIRSSRGYTFGSGTRLTVV.